These T cell receptor beta chains were read from a single sample in a study of shared clonotypes between healthy human individuals. Generated by immunoSEQ multiplex PCR, the TCRdb table keeps only in-frame clones and is missing some. The repertoire includes 2 million or so clones, about 95% of them detected once, and more than 0.95% sits in the top ten. Sequenced sample: naive CD8+ T cells sorted from blood. The receptors here all came from a man between 18 and 29 years old in good health. Each CDR3 is given without its conserved first and last residue.

v_gene: TRBV6-5; len: 12; CDR3aa: ASSFSGGGYEQY
v_gene: TRBV29-1; len: 12; CDR3aa: SVYAGQTNYGYT
v_gene: TRBV29-1; len: 15; CDR3aa: SANGLAGEGATDTQY
v_gene: TRBV12-5; len: 11; CDR3aa: ASGSAGGDEQY
v_gene: TRBV14; len: 13; CDR3aa: ASSPQGAPKNIQY
v_gene: TRBV7-9; len: 12; CDR3aa: ASSNTGGTGELF
v_gene: TRBV18; len: 13; CDR3aa: ASSPLEGSGYEQY
v_gene: TRBV13; len: 11; CDR3aa: ASSWAQGYEQY
v_gene: TRBV28; len: 12; CDR3aa: ASSPRTGWYGYT
v_gene: TRBV7-9; len: 12; CDR3aa: ASSLGGTNYEQY
v_gene: TRBV28; len: 12; CDR3aa: ASHRPGSSYEQY
v_gene: TRBV30; len: 11; CDR3aa: AWSGTGSYEQY
v_gene: TRBV20-1; len: 9; CDR3aa: SLGYQETQY
v_gene: TRBV28; len: 14; CDR3aa: ASSHAPGQGSYEQY
v_gene: TRBV18; len: 12; CDR3aa: ASSPERPTTEAF
v_gene: TRBV6-1; len: 13; CDR3aa: ASWSETYMNTEAF
v_gene: TRBV9; len: 13; CDR3aa: ASNLGPNSGNTIY
v_gene: TRBV28; len: 11; CDR3aa: ASSLGRTIEQF
v_gene: TRBV4-1; len: 11; CDR3aa: ASSREPAYEQY
v_gene: TRBV11-2; len: 13; CDR3aa: ASSYTSGMTYEQY
v_gene: TRBV18; len: 13; CDR3aa: SSSPPAGLFNEQF
v_gene: TRBV5-1; len: 12; CDR3aa: ASSLQRGDNEQF
v_gene: TRBV7-9; len: 13; CDR3aa: ASSPKTGGEGGYT
v_gene: TRBV7-7; len: 12; CDR3aa: ASSTGVSGEKLF
v_gene: TRBV2; len: 12; CDR3aa: ASSEGQGVQPQH
v_gene: TRBV6-1; len: 11; CDR3aa: ASSEALYNEQF
v_gene: TRBV15; len: 15; CDR3aa: ATRKMGLAEEGETQY
v_gene: TRBV27; len: 12; CDR3aa: ASSWTGASYGYT
v_gene: TRBV29-1; len: 11; CDR3aa: SVEGRVTDTQY
v_gene: TRBV7-6; len: 14; CDR3aa: ASSPLQGERNTEAF
v_gene: TRBV5-6; len: 11; CDR3aa: ASSFGGTYEQY
v_gene: TRBV5-1; len: 12; CDR3aa: ASRGTGPYNEQF
v_gene: TRBV5-4; len: 14; CDR3aa: ASSFPGQGVAGELF
v_gene: TRBV2; len: 9; CDR3aa: ASRTGSEAF
v_gene: TRBV29-1; len: 10; CDR3aa: SVKTASYEQY
v_gene: TRBV5-6; len: 11; CDR3aa: ASSLDQGQTQY
v_gene: TRBV19; len: 13; CDR3aa: ASSGTGTLNEKLF
v_gene: TRBV27; len: 14; CDR3aa: ASSLNSVAGDYGYT
v_gene: TRBV5-6; len: 14; CDR3aa: ASSPGQQSSYNEQF
v_gene: TRBV11-2; len: 15; CDR3aa: ASSLGRGEGYNSPLH
v_gene: TRBV13; len: 15; CDR3aa: ASSSAAGTRANNEQF
v_gene: TRBV5-4; len: 12; CDR3aa: ASSLGDDRYEQY
v_gene: TRBV5-6; len: 12; CDR3aa: ASSFVWTVSGYT
v_gene: TRBV11-2; len: 11; CDR3aa: ASSWTRNTEAF
v_gene: TRBV6-1; len: 13; CDR3aa: ASSERDTRDREAF
v_gene: TRBV10-2; len: 13; CDR3aa: ASSESRTNNQPQH
v_gene: TRBV10-1; len: 15; CDR3aa: ASSDPRSELGSGELF
v_gene: TRBV7-2; len: 12; CDR3aa: ASSLASAGGELF
v_gene: TRBV6-1; len: 12; CDR3aa: ASSEYDRGGEQY
v_gene: TRBV4-3; len: 14; CDR3aa: ASSQDRPGSGNTIY
v_gene: TRBV28; len: 11; CDR3aa: ASQKEQEAEAF
v_gene: TRBV7-2; len: 13; CDR3aa: ASSLRPRNDYGYT
v_gene: TRBV7-8; len: 15; CDR3aa: ASSEPTDGFSGNTIY
v_gene: TRBV12-5; len: 11; CDR3aa: ASGLSPGNEQF
v_gene: TRBV29-1; len: 12; CDR3aa: SAEGSWDTDTQY
v_gene: TRBV2; len: 11; CDR3aa: ARRDREASGYT
v_gene: TRBV28; len: 14; CDR3aa: ASSLLVGGGSYEQY
v_gene: TRBV13; len: 15; CDR3aa: ASSPGTSGGIYNEQF
v_gene: TRBV2; len: 16; CDR3aa: ASSWRLAGGPGVNEQY
v_gene: TRBV4-3; len: 13; CDR3aa: ASSQVWATNEKLF